This TCR beta chain derives from a study of CD8+CD57+ T cells in acquired aplastic anemia. Patients included in sequencing had previously demonstrated CD8+CD57+ cell expansion by flow cytometry. V lost 4 bases to trimming and J lost 0 bases, with 10 bases between them. Germline values: CDR1 SGDLS, CDR2 YYNGEE. This CDR3 is 14 amino acids long. Both TCR beta VDJ combination and CDR3 sequence profiling were carried out. Genomic DNA was the template for this profiling. TCRdb processed the reads anew with MiXCR; each CDR3 protein has one entry. The sample has about 290,000 distinct CDR3 sequences; roughly 59% are singletons.

The sequence was obtained from a human donor with aplastic anemia. The rearrangement joins TRBV9 to TRBJ1-1; D gene ambiguous. The sample consisted of sorted CD4+, CD8+, or CD8+CD57+ T cells (not recorded which) from PBMCs. In DNA, the CDR3 is TGTGCCAGCAGCCCTGAATTCATGAACACTGAAGCTTTCTTT. It codes for CASSPEFMNTEAFF.